This T cell receptor (beta chain) was profiled in a study of blood T cell repertoires in COVID-19. Clinical histories supplied by participants themselves formed the basis of cohort assignment. Before they entered the study, exposed participants had met a COVID-19 case within 2 weeks. Only in-frame clones appear in the TCRdb table, and some are missing; sequencing was by immunoSEQ multiplex PCR. The sample includes about 150,000 clones, around 80% of them seen just once. Sequenced sample: PBMCs or T cells enriched from blood (not recorded which). This sequence was found in a man between 65 and 85 years old who had been exposed to COVID-19.

The CDR3 is CASSLSEVPGIGSYNSPLHF. In nucleotides, the CDR3 is TGTGCCAGCAGTTTATCGGAAGTACCAGGAATCGGCTCCTATAATTCACCCCTCCACTTT. The V and J genes are TRBV27 and TRBJ1-6; no clear D gene. The V end lost 0 bases, the J end lost 0 bases, and 18 bases lay between the germline ends. The length of the CDR3 is 20 residues. Germline CDR1 MNHEY, CDR2 SMNVEV (reference sequence).